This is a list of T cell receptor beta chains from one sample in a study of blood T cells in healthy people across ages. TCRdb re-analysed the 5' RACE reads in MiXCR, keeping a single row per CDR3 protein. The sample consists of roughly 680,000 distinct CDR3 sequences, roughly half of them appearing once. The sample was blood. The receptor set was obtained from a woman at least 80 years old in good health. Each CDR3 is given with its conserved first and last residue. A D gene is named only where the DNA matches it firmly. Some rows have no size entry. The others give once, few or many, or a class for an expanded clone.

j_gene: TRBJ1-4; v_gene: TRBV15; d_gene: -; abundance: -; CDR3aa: CATTVAGPTNEKLFF; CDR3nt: TGTGCCACCACGGTCGCGGGGCCAACTAATGAAAAACTGTTTTTT
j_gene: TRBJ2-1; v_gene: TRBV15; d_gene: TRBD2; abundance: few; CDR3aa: CATSRSRLAGYNEQFF; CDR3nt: TGTGCCACCAGCAGATCTCGACTAGCGGGATACAATGAGCAGTTCTTC
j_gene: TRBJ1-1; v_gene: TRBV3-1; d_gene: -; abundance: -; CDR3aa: CASSNWGHNTEAFF; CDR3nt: TGTGCCAGCAGCAATTGGGGGCACAACACTGAAGCTTTCTTT
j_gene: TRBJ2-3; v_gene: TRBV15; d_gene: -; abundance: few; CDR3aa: CATSRDKTDTQYF; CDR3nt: TGTGCCACCAGCAGAGATAAGACAGATACGCAGTATTTT
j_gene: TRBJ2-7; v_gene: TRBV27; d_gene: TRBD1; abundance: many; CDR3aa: CASSLGTGGVEQYF; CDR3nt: TGTGCCAGCAGTTTAGGGACAGGGGGCGTCGAGCAGTACTTC
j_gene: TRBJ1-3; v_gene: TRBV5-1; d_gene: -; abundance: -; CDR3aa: CASSPQGPGSGNTIYF; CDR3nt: TGCGCCAGCAGCCCACAGGGTCCCGGCTCTGGAAACACCATATATTTT
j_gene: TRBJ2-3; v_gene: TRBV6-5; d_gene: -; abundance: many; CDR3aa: CASSYSGIGATDTQYF; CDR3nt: TGTGCCAGCAGTTACTCGGGAATAGGAGCCACAGATACGCAGTATTTT
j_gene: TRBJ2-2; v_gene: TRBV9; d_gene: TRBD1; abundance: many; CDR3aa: CASREQGAFGELFF; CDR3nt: TGTGCCAGCCGGGAACAGGGGGCGTTTGGGGAGCTGTTTTTT
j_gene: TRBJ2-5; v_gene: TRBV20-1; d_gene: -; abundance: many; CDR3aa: CSARDAERDQETQYF; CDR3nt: TGCAGTGCTAGAGATGCAGAAAGGGACCAAGAGACCCAGTACTTC
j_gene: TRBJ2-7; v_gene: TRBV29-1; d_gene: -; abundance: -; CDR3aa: CSGLRGVWPYEQYF; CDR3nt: TGCAGCGGCTTACGGGGTGTCTGGCCCTACGAGCAGTACTTC
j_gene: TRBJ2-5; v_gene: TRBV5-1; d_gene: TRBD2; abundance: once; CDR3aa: CASSLRLTGGPDEQYF; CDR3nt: TGCGCCAGCAGCTTGAGGTTGACGGGAGGGCCGGATGAGCAGTACTTC
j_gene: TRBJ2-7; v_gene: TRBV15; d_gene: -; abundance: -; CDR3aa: CATSRDGDHDYEQYF; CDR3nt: TGTGCCACCAGCAGAGATGGGGACCACGACTACGAGCAGTACTTC
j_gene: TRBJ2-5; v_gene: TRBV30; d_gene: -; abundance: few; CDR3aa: CAWSEIPGPKETQYF; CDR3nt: TGTGCCTGGAGTGAAATCCCGGGACCTAAAGAGACCCAGTACTTC
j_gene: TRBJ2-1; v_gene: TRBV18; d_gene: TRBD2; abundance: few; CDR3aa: CASSGASGGIEQFF; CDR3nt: TGTGCCAGCTCGGGGGCTAGCGGGGGAATTGAGCAGTTCTTC
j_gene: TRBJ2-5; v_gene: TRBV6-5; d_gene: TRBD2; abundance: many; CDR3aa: CASSNLGLAGALYQETQYF; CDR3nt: TGTGCCAGCAGTAACCTCGGCCTAGCGGGGGCCTTGTACCAAGAGACCCAGTACTTC
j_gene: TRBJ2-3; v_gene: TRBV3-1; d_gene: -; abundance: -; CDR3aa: CATEGSTDTQYF; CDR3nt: TGTGCCACCGAGGGGTCTACAGATACGCAGTATTTT
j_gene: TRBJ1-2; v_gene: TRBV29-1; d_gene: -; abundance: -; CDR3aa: CSVEDLELTGFRYTF; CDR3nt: TGCAGCGTTGAAGATCTTGAGCTCACAGGGTTTCGCTACACCTTC
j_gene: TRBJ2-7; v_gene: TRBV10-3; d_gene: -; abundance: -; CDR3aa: CAISESPPWGSTYNEQYF; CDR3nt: TGTGCCATCAGTGAGTCCCCCCCCTGGGGATCCACCTACAATGAGCAGTACTTC
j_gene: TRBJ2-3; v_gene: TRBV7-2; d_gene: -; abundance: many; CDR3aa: CASSSLLGDTQYF; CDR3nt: TGTGCCAGCAGCTCCCTGTTGGGAGATACGCAGTATTTT
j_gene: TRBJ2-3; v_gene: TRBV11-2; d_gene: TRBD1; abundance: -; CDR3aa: CASSRQGVRLDTQYF; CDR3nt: TGTGCCAGCAGCCGACAGGGGGTCCGTCTAGATACGCAGTATTTT
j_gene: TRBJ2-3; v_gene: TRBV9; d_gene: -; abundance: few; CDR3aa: CASSVDPSGWYTDTQYF; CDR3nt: TGTGCCAGCAGCGTAGACCCGAGTGGGTGGTACACAGATACGCAGTATTTT
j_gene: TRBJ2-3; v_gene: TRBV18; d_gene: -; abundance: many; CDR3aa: CASLMTDTQYF; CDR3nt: TGTGCCAGCTTGATGACCGATACGCAGTATTTT
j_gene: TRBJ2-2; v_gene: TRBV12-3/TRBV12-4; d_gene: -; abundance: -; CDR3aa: CASSPMGTNTGELFF; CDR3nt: TGTGCCAGCAGCCCGATGGGGACGAACACCGGGGAGCTGTTTTTT
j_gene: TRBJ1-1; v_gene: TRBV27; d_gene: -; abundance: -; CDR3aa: CASSPWVLNTEAFF; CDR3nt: TGTGCCAGCAGTCCTTGGGTCCTGAACACTGAAGCTTTCTTT
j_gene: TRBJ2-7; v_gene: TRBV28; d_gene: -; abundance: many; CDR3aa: CASSPGNYEQYF; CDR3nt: TGTGCCAGCAGTCCGGGTAACTACGAGCAGTACTTC
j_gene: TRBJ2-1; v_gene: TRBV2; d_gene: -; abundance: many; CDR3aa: CASRNGLGPNEQFF; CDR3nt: TGTGCCAGCCGAAACGGACTGGGCCCGAATGAGCAGTTCTTC
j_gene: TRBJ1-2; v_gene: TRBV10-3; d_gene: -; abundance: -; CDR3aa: CAISEFGGTNYGYTF; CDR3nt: TGTGCCATCAGTGAATTCGGCGGTACTAACTATGGCTACACCTTC
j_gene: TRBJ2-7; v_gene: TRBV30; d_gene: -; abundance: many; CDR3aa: CAWSFFEQYF; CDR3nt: TGTGCCTGGAGCTTCTTCGAGCAGTACTTC
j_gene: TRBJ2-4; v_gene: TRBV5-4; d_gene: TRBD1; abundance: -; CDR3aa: CASSLDGTVAKNIQYF; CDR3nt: TGTGCCAGCAGCTTGGACGGGACAGTAGCCAAAAACATTCAGTACTTC
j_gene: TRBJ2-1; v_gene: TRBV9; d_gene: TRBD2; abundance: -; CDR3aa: CASSVGGRGTYNEQFF; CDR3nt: TGTGCCAGCAGCGTGGGAGGGCGGGGAACATACAATGAGCAGTTCTTC
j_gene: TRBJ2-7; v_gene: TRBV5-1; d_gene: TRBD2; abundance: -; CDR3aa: CASSLTSGSDYNEQYF; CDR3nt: TGCGCCAGCAGCTTGACTAGCGGGAGTGACTACAATGAGCAGTACTTC
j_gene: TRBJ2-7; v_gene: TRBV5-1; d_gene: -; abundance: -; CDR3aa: CASSLRGSVYEQYF; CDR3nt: TGCGCCAGCAGCCTTCGTGGATCGGTCTACGAGCAGTACTTC
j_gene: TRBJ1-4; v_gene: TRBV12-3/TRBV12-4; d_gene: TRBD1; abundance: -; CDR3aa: CASSPGTGLNEKLFF; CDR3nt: TGTGCCAGCAGCCCAGGGACAGGCCTTAATGAAAAACTGTTTTTT
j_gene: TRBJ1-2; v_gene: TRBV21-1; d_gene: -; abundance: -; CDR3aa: CASSSPSPGQEDYGYTF; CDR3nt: TGTGCCAGCAGCTCCCCCTCACCGGGACAGGAGGACTATGGCTACACCTTC
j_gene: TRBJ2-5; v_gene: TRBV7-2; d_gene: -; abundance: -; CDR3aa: CASSRGHTQTQYF; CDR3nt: TGTGCCAGCAGCCGAGGCCATACCCAGACCCAGTACTTC
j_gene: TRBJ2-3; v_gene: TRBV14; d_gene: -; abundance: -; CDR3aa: CASSPPTGADTQYF; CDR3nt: TGTGCCAGCAGCCCACCGACCGGGGCAGATACGCAGTATTTT
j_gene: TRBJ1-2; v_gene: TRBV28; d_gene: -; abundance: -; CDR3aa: CASSLYGTGTHYGYTF; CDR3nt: TGTGCCAGCAGTTTATATGGAACAGGGACCCACTATGGCTACACCTTC
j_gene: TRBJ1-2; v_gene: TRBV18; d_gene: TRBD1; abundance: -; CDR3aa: CASSLQTGTGEYGYTF; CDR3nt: TGTGCCAGCTCACTGCAAACTGGTACAGGGGAGTATGGCTACACCTTC
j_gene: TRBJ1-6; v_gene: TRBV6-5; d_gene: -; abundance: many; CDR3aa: CASRTPNSPLHF; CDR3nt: TGTGCCAGCAGAACACCTAATTCACCCCTCCACTTT
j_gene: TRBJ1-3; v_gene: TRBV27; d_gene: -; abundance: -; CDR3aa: CASSFGGPGNTIYF; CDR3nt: TGTGCCAGCAGTTTTGGGGGCCCTGGAAACACCATATATTTT
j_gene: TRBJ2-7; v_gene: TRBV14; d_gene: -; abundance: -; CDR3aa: CASGQSDNYEQYF; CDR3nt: TGTGCCAGCGGCCAATCGGACAACTACGAGCAGTACTTC
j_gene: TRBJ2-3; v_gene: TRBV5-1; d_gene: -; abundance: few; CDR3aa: CASSLAGAEGTQYF; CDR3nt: TGCGCCAGCAGCTTGGCCGGGGCCGAGGGTACGCAGTATTTT
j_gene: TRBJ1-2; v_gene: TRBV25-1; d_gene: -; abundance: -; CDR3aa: CASSESGGGYGYTF; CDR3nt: TGTGCCAGCAGTGAATCGGGGGGAGGATATGGCTACACCTTC
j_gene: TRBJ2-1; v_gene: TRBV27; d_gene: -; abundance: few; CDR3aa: CASSHVTGSYNEQFF; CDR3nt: TGTGCCAGCAGTCACGTAACCGGTTCCTACAATGAGCAGTTCTTC
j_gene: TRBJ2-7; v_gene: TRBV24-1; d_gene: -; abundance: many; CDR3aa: CATSDPTASYEQYF; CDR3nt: TGTGCCACCAGTGACCCGACAGCCTCCTACGAGCAGTACTTC
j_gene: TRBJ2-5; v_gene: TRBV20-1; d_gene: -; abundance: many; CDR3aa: CSARSPGERETQYF; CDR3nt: TGCAGTGCTAGATCGCCGGGAGAGCGAGAGACCCAGTACTTC